This TCR beta chain was identified during a study of PD-L1 blockade in urothelial cancer. Study-level information: From 2014, patients received atezolizumab, given as 1,200 mg intravenously every 3 weeks. Male sex and bladder-origin urothelial cancer characterized about nine tenths of the roughly 29 patients. Treatment start was followed by blood analysis at 3 weeks (second dose) and again at 6 weeks. Blood samples had a median of 141,255 T cells.

After removal of 5 bases from V and 3 bases from J, the junction contained 8 bases not matched to a gene. The germline gives CDR1 SGHNT, CDR2 YENEEA. CDR3 length: 16 residues. Time point specified: peripheral blood 6 weeks after treatment start. Using immunoSEQ multiplex PCR, the repertoire was profiled, and TCRdb retains in-frame clones only, with some absent. The data contain tens of thousands of clones, around 85% of them singletons. Here the sequenced sample was PBMCs, taken around atezolizumab (anti-PD-L1) treatment. The chain carries TRBV11-3 and TRBJ2-7; 12 nucleotides line up with TRBD1. The source is a man in his fifties or sixties with urothelial cancer. CDR3 sequence: CASSTAGTGGFYEQYF. The CDR3 DNA follows: TGTGCCAGCAGCACTGCTGGGACAGGGGGCTTCTACGAGCAGTACTTC.